Each of the 7 T cell receptor beta chains below was sequenced from the same sample in a study of cytomegalovirus exposure and HLA in healthy donors. Both 60 Vbeta primers and 13 Jbeta primers went into the PCR. Data came from immunoSEQ multiplex PCR; TCRdb stores just in-frame clones and leaves some out. The data hold 150,000 to 200,000 clones, with around 84% observed a single time. The specimen sequenced was PBMCs. Receptors originate from a man aged 50 to 59 in good health and CMV-seropositive.

This clone occurred once. In the same sample, other DNA sequences code for this CDR3. The V gene is TRBV18, the J gene TRBJ2-5; D call uncertain. Looked up from germline, CDR1 is KGHSH and CDR2 is LQKENI. Trimming took off 2 bases at V and 2 bases at J, with 6 bases between the two ends. The CDR3 sequence is 13 residues long. Here the CDR3 reads CASSPGQQETQYF. The CDR3 DNA follows: TGTGCCAGCTCACCAGGTCAGCAAGAGACCCAGTACTTC.

The rearrangement uses TRBV4-2 and TRBJ2-2; 12 bases match TRBD2. Germline V gene sequence: CDR1 LGHNA, CDR2 YNFKEQ. Trimming removed 4 bases from V and 1 base from J; junction bases left unmatched: 13. This CDR3 has 20 residues. In DNA, the CDR3 is TGTGCCAGCAGCCCTAATTTGAGACTAGCGGGGGTACTGAACACCGGGGAGCTGTTTTTT. Protein: CASSPNLRLAGVLNTGELFF.

The rearrangement links TRBV6-1 to TRBJ1-5; 7 bases fit TRBD1. Germline V CDR1 and CDR2: MNHNS, SASEGT. The J segment lost 2 bases and the V segment lost 4 bases, leaving 8 bases of the junction unmatched. The CDR3 extends over 16 amino acids. The CDR3 nucleotides read TGTGCCAGCAGTGGGAGACAGGGAGAGGGCAATCAGCCCCAGCATTTT. Residues: CASSGRQGEGNQPQHF.

The J gene is TRBJ2-5, the V gene TRBV9; 14 nucleotides match TRBD2. V was pared by 4 bases and J by 2 bases, with 10 bases of the junction left unmatched. Germline V gives CDR1 SGDLS, CDR2 YYNGEE. The CDR3 contains 18 residues. CDR3 sequence reads: CASSHPGLAGVFQETQYF. In DNA, the CDR3 is TGTGCCAGCAGCCATCCGGGACTAGCGGGGGTTTTTCAAGAGACCCAGTACTTC.

Here the CDR3 DNA reads TGTGCCAGCAGCTTCGGGAGGCTAGGGGAGCAGTACTTC. Translated, it gives CASSFGRLGEQYF. The chain couples TRBV5-6 to TRBJ2-7, with 7 bases lining up with TRBD2. The germline CDR1 and CDR2 sequences are SGHDT and YYEEEE. This CDR3 region has 13 residues. Losses at the gene ends were 2 bases for V and 7 bases for J; bases not matched to a gene: 6.

This chain joins TRBV28 and TRBJ2-5; 13 bases fit TRBD2. CDR3 length: 17 residues. The germline gives CDR1 MDHEN, CDR2 SYDVKM. V shed 5 bases, J shed 1 base, and the junction held 7 bases outside the gene matches. The CDR3 spells CASSPGLAGVSQETQYF. As DNA, the CDR3 is TGTGCCAGCAGTCCCGGACTAGCGGGAGTCTCCCAAGAGACCCAGTACTTC. Using reference TRBV28 and TRBJ2-5 for the parts outside the CDR3, the full variable domain is DVKVTQSSRYLVKRTGEKVFLECVQDMDHENMFWYRQDPGLGLRLIYFSYDVKMKEKGDIPEGYSVSREKKERFSLILESASTNQTSMYLCASSPGLAGVSQETQYFGPGTRLLVL.

The V call is TRBV7-8, the J call TRBJ1-5; possibly TRBD1 for D (6 bases). With 4 bases removed from V and 6 bases from J, the gap between germline ends came to 19 bases. This CDR3 region has 16 residues. Germline V CDR1 and CDR2: SGHVS, FQNEAQ. Here the CDR3 DNA reads TGTGCCAGCAGCTCAAGAGGACAGCCGATCTCTCAGCCCCAGCATTTT. Its translation: CASSSRGQPISQPQHF.